One and the same sample provided the 17 T cell receptor beta chains below, sequenced in a study of regulatory T cells in long-lasting Graves disease. Construction of the TCR beta libraries employed iRepertoire HTBI primers in conjunction with Arm-PCR of CDR3 regions. TCRdb re-called the multiplex PCR reads through MiXCR, storing one row per CDR3 protein. Of over 350,000 distinct CDR3 sequences in the sample, around 15% were seen once. Time point meaning: newly diagnosed GD, antithyroid drugs for less than 3 months. The TCR library was made from RNA extracted from PBMCs. Another study also made use of these data, one on T cells in Graves' hyperthyroidism and ophthalmopathy.

Sample: peripheral blood mononuclear cells (PBMCs), taken at new diagnosis, from a patient treated with antithyroid drugs. Every receptor here comes from a woman between 50 and 59 years old with Graves disease.

This clonotype came up many times. The CDR3 region is CASSPGGATSKTQYF. For the CDR3, the DNA is TGTGCCAGCAGCCCGGGGGGGGCGACTTCAAAGACCCAGTACTTC. J is TRBJ2-5 and V is TRBV7-2, with 8 nucleotides matching TRBD2. Germline V gives CDR1 SGHTA, CDR2 FQGNSA. CDR3 size: 15 residues. Unmatched junction bases numbered 11, after V lost 5 bases and J lost 6 bases.

Written as DNA, the CDR3 is TGCAGCGTGGGACTAGAACACAATGAGCAGTTCTTC. Its translation: CSVGLEHNEQFF. The chain is built from TRBV29-1 and TRBJ2-1; 8 bases are a match to TRBD2. This CDR3 region has 12 residues. V lost 6 bases and J lost 5; bases outside the gene matches: 3. Germline values: CDR1 SQVTM, CDR2 ANQGSEA.

This clonotype came up many times. V usage is TRBV18 and J usage is TRBJ1-4; D remains ambiguous. The CDR3 runs to 13 residues. Germline CDR1 reads KGHSH; CDR2 reads LQKENI. Trimming took 3 bases from V and 7 from J, leaving 9 bases between them. The CDR3 sequence is CASSPEGGEKLFF. DNA of the CDR3: TGTGCCAGCTCACCTGAGGGTGGTGAAAAACTGTTTTTT.

This clonotype was found many times. The chain combines TRBV28 with TRBJ2-7, with D tentatively TRBD1 or TRBD2 (5 bases each). V lost 7 bases, J lost 4 bases, and 14 bases lay in between. Looked up from germline, CDR1 is MDHEN and CDR2 is SYDVKM. The CDR3 is 13 residues long. Here the CDR3 DNA reads TGTGCCAGCATGCAGGGACCCTTTTACGAGCAGTACTTC. Its translation is CASMQGPFYEQYF.

In regard to this clonotype: Germline is not matched at one junction end, which may reflect a read error. The chain combines TRBV6-2 or TRBV6-3 with TRBJ2-7; D might be TRBD1 (7 bases). The CDR3 extends over 15 amino acids. CDR1 and CDR2 (germline): MNHEY, SVGEGT. DNA for the CDR3: TGTGCCAGCAGTGCCCAAGGAGGGGGCCCCTACGAGCGGTACTTC. This translates into CASSAQGGGPYERYF.

This clonotype was seen only a few times. This chain links TRBV12-3 or TRBV12-4 with TRBJ1-6; weak D call: TRBD1 (5 bases). The CDR3 extends over 14 amino acids. The ends were cut back, 2 bases at V and 8 bases at J, with 10 bases in the middle. CDR3 DNA: TGTGCCAGCAGTTTACAGGGCCCAGATTCACCCCTCCACTTT. The encoded protein is CASSLQGPDSPLHF.

This clonotype was counted ten times or more. The chain is built from TRBV2 and TRBJ2-5; 10 bases are shared with TRBD1. The CDR3 consists of 16 residues. Germline CDR1 is SNHLY and CDR2 is FYNNEI. Germline trimming cut 2 bases from V and 5 bases from J; bases unmatched to any gene: 8. CDR3 sequence (DNA): TGTGCCAGCAGTGAAACCTGGACAGGGGGGGATGAGACCCAGTACTTC. Its translation is CASSETWTGGDETQYF.

This clonotype was found a few times. V gene TRBV6-9 combines with J gene TRBJ2-1, with 7 bases matching TRBD2. Germline CDR1 is MNHGY and CDR2 is SVAAGI. The CDR3 spans 15 residues. V lost 3 bases to trimming and J lost 5 bases; unmatched junction nucleotides: 7. The CDR3 here is CASSYRAGAHNEQFF. CDR3 sequence (DNA): TGTGCCAGCAGTTACCGGGCGGGAGCGCACAATGAGCAGTTCTTC.

This clonotype appeared many times. The chain uses TRBV28 and TRBJ2-3; 8 positions match TRBD1. CDR1 and CDR2 (germline): MDHEN, SYDVKM. V gave up 4 bases and J gave up 3 bases; unmatched junction bases: 3. The CDR3 sequence is 14 residues long. Written as DNA, the CDR3 is TGTGCCAGCAGTTCGACAGGGGAGACAGATACGCAGTATTTT. Its protein product is CASSSTGETDTQYF.

This clonotype was seen ten or more times. The chain joins TRBV28 to TRBJ1-1; 11 bases are a match to TRBD1. The CDR3 sequence is 16 residues long. Germline lookup yields CDR1 MDHEN and CDR2 SYDVKM. After removal of 6 bases from V and 4 bases from J, the junction contained 10 bases not matched to a gene. Here the CDR3 DNA reads TGTGCCAGCAGCACAATCTGGGGGACAGGGGGCACTGAAGCTTTCTTT. Translating it yields CASSTIWGTGGTEAFF.

This clonotype showed up just a few times. The junction and the germline gene differ at one end; a read error may be behind it. The chain combines TRBV4-2 with TRBJ2-7, with unresolved D. Germline-derived CDR1 and CDR2 are LGHNA and YNFKEQ. CDR3 length equals 13 residues. The CDR3 bases are TGCGCCAGCAGCCAGACTCGGAACTACGAGCAGTACTTC. It encodes CASSQTRNYEQYF.

This clonotype has only a few counts. This sequence joins TRBV20-1 and TRBJ2-2, with 10 bases fitting TRBD2. V lost 3 bases, J lost 2 bases, and 9 bases stayed unmatched. The CDR3 is 17 amino acids. CDR1 DFQATT and CDR2 SNEGSKA come from the germline V gene (reference sequence). CDR3 residues: CSASGGLAPVNTGELFF. DNA of the CDR3: TGCAGTGCTAGCGGGGGACTAGCGCCCGTTAACACCGGGGAGCTGTTTTTT.

There are many counts of this clonotype. The chain joins TRBV29-1 to TRBJ1-1; a weak D match, TRBD1 (5 bases). Germline CDR1 and CDR2: SQVTM and ANQGSEA. Trimming stripped 6 bases from V and 6 bases from J, with 17 bases between. CDR3 length equals 13 residues. CDR3 sequence reads: CSVVVSGFPEAFF. Here the CDR3 DNA reads TGCAGCGTGGTTGTCTCAGGGTTTCCTGAAGCTTTCTTT. The full variable domain, completed using reference TRBV29-1 and TRBJ1-1, is SAVISQKPSRDICQRGTSLTIQCQVDSQVTMMFWYRQQPGQSLTLIATANQGSEATYESGFVIDKFPISRPNLTFSTLTVSNMSPEDSSIYLCSVVVSGFPEAFFGQGTRLTVV.

This clonotype was counted at least ten times. The CDR3 coding sequence is TGCAGTGCTAGGGCGGGTAACCAAGAGACCCAGTACTTC. It translates to CSARAGNQETQYF. The chain links TRBV20-1 to TRBJ2-5; maybe TRBD2 (5 bases). There are 13 residues in the CDR3. Germline V CDR1 and CDR2: DFQATT, SNEGSKA (reference sequence). Trimming took off 3 bases at V and 0 bases at J, with 8 bases between the two ends.

This clonotype has just a few counts. This chain links TRBV28 with TRBJ2-7, with D unclear. The germline V gene encodes CDR1 MDHEN and CDR2 SYDVKM. V lost 7 bases and J 6 bases, leaving 10 bases between the germline ends. The CDR3 loop spans 11 amino acids. The CDR3 DNA sequence: TGTGCCAGCAATAGGGATGGCGAGCAGTACTTC. Its protein is CASNRDGEQYF.

The chain combines TRBV5-1 with TRBJ1-1; no firm D call. Germline values: CDR1 SGHRS, CDR2 YFSETQ. The V and J ends lost 0 bases and 1 base respectively, with 7 bases between them. This CDR3 comprises 14 residues. The CDR3 coding sequence is TGCGCCAGCAGCTTGGACAGTACGAACACTGAAGCTTTCTTT. This codes for CASSLDSTNTEAFF.

This clonotype was seen ten or more times. The chain joins TRBV28 to TRBJ2-5; the match to TRBD2 covers 7 bases. Germline loops: CDR1 MDHEN, CDR2 SYDVKM. The CDR3 extends over 14 amino acids. With 5 bases clipped from V and 5 bases from J, the junction kept 8 bases outside the gene matches. The CDR3 coding sequence is TGTGCCAGCAGTCCAGGGACTACCCGCGAGACCCAGTACTTC. Protein: CASSPGTTRETQYF.